The T cell receptor (beta chain) under discussion was sequenced for a study of T cells in localized non-small cell lung cancer. CDR3 length: 13 residues. CDR1 is SGHNT and CDR2 is YENEEA in the germline V gene. V was trimmed by 5 bases and J by 1 base, leaving 7 bases between them. The protocol was immunoSEQ multiplex PCR, while the TCRdb copy is restricted to in-frame clones and leaves out a portion. The data show tens of thousands of clones, 85% to 95% seen once. The genes are TRBV11-3 and TRBJ2-3; the D is unclear. This receptor was obtained from a woman aged 40 to 75 with stage I lung adenocarcinoma. Sequencing was performed on peripheral blood, taken before any cancer treatment. This CDR3 is CASSPMGTDTQYF. The CDR3 DNA reads TGTGCCAGCAGCCCAATGGGCACAGATACGCAGTATTTT. Combining the CDR3 with reference TRBV11-3 and TRBJ2-3 gives the whole variable domain EAGVVQSPRYKIIEKKQPVAFWCNPISGHNTLYWYLQNLGQGPELLIRYENEEAVDDSQLPKDRFSAERLKGVDSTLKIQPAELGDSAVYLCASSPMGTDTQYFGPGTRLTVL.